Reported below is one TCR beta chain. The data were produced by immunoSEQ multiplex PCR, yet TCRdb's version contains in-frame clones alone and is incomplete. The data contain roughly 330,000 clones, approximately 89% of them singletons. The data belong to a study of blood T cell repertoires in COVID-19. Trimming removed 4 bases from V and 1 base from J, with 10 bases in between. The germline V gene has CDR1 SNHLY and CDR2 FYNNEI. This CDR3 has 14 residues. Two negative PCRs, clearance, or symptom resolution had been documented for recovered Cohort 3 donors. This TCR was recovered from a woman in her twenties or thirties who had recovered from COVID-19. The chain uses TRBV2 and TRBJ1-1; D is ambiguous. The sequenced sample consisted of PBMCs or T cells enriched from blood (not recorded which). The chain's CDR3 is CASSVRVTNTEAFF. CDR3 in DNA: TGTGCCAGCAGTGTCCGGGTCACGAACACTGAAGCTTTCTTT.